The T cell receptor beta chain described here comes from a study of regulatory T cells in long-lasting Graves disease. Study summary: Persistent cases took antithyroid drugs over 5 years and stayed TSH receptor antibody positive. Whole-study results and caveats: Among the persistent patients, 2,741 public clonotypes were shared, more than the 850 to 1,000 shared among new patients.

Arm-PCR with iRepertoire HTBI primers amplified the CDR3 regions for these TCR beta libraries. TCRdb ran MiXCR on the multiplex PCR reads and lists one entry per CDR3 protein. The table lists fewer than 450,000 distinct CDR3 sequences, less than 25% of them singletons, with 20% to 25% in the top ten. CDR1 is MNHNS, CDR2 SASEGT, per germline. Germline trimming cut 6 bases from V and 0 bases from J; bases unmatched to any gene: 2. CDR3 length: 14 residues. Described time point: persistent/refractory GD, antithyroid drugs over 5 years with positive TRAb. PBMC-derived RNA was used for the TCR library. This clonotype came up many times. Its antigen remains unidentified.

This clonotype was sampled from a female donor with Graves disease. This sequence joins TRBV6-1 and TRBJ1-1, with TRBD1 identical over 9 bases. The source was peripheral blood mononuclear cells (PBMCs), collected when the disease was refractory, from a patient treated with antithyroid drugs. CDR3 loop: CASRGTGMNTEAFF. CDR3 in DNA: TGTGCCAGCAGGGGGACAGGGATGAACACTGAAGCTTTCTTT.